The present T cell receptor (beta chain) was sequenced within a study of PD-1 blockade in classical Hodgkin lymphoma. Study results and caveats: With CD4+ cells, TCR diversity rose significantly by C4D1, but not with CD8+ cells. Complete responders' diversity at baseline resembled that of newly diagnosed patients.

Assay used: immunoSEQ multiplex PCR; TCRdb lists only in-frame clones, some missing. The sample contains roughly 81,000 clones, about 93% of which appear only once. About this clone itself: The antigen remains unidentified.

All the patients suffered relapse after autologous stem cell transplantation, and brentuximab vedotin exposure differed. The source of this sequence is a human donor with classical Hodgkin lymphoma. Here the sequenced sample was peripheral blood mononuclear cells (PBMCs), taken before the second cycle of nivolumab.

The CDR3 sequence is CASNGGLNTEAFF. The CDR3 coding sequence is TGCGCCAGCAACGGGGGTTTGAACACTGAAGCTTTCTTT. The chain couples TRBV10-2 to TRBJ1-1; D is perhaps TRBD1 (5 bases). CDR1 and CDR2 from the germline V gene are WSHSY and SAAADI. Trimming removed 7 bases at V and 0 bases at J, with 9 bases between. This CDR3 has 13 residues.